Presented here are 6 T cell receptor beta chains from one specimen sequenced in a study of blood T cell dynamics during melanoma immunotherapy (dated by TCRdb to the early 2020s). The time point tag for this specimen amounts to: week 3, after first cycle of checkpoint inhibitor. Receptor libraries were prepared by the immunoSEQ multiplex PCR assay. Sourced from immuneACCESS, this table was stored by TCRdb with only in-frame sequences that have V and J called. A share of the clones is absent; for the studies checked, an unresolved V gene accounts for under half, and the remainder has no known explanation. The table for this sample lists about 15,000 clones; about 93% of them were counted only once. The ten largest clones capture 0.92% of the sample. The sequencing used blood, collected from a patient treated with checkpoint blockade. The receptors were sampled from a human donor with melanoma.

This clone was seen a single time. The rearrangement links TRBV2 to TRBJ2-7; the D is unclear. Germline CDR1 is SNHLY and CDR2 is FYNNEI. This CDR3 is built from 15 residues. V was pared by 4 bases and J by 0 bases, with 13 bases between. CDR3 protein: CASSGASPFSYEQYF. The CDR3 DNA sequence: TGTGCCAGCAGTGGAGCGAGCCCTTTCTCCTACGAGCAGTACTTC.

V is TRBV5-6 and J is TRBJ2-7, with a possible D match to TRBD2 (6 bases). The CDR3 extends over 15 amino acids. V was trimmed by 1 base and J by 10 bases, leaving 21 bases between them. Germline lookup yields CDR1 SGHDT and CDR2 YYEEEE. CDR3 loop: CASSLMRLDPRTQYF. CDR3 coding DNA: TGTGCCAGCAGCTTGATGCGACTAGATCCCCGTACCCAGTACTTC.

The chain joins TRBV6-6 to TRBJ1-2, with TRBD1 as a possible D gene (5 bases). V shed 7 bases and J shed 6 bases, with 15 bases lying between them. The CDR3 length is 13 residues. Germline CDR1 and CDR2: MNHNY and SVGAGI (reference sequence). This CDR3 reads CASKNYGGDGYTF. CDR3 nucleotides: TGTGCCAGCAAGAACTATGGGGGGGATGGCTACACCTTC.

This clone has only one observation. The chain has TRBV5-1 and TRBJ2-7, with 7 bases aligning to TRBD2. V lost 2 bases, J lost 1 base, and 6 bases stayed unmatched. The CDR3 is made up of 15 amino acids. CDR1 SGHRS and CDR2 YFSETQ come from the germline V gene. CDR3 protein: CASSLGLAGSYEQYF. The CDR3 coding sequence is TGCGCCAGCAGCTTAGGTTTAGCGGGTTCCTACGAGCAGTACTTC.

The gene calls are TRBV9 and TRBJ2-1, with TRBD2 matching 7 bases. Germline V lookup: CDR1 SGDLS, CDR2 YYNGEE. The CDR3 has 15 amino acids. The junction had 6 bases not matched to a gene; V was cut back by 0 bases and J by 6 bases. For the CDR3, the DNA is TGTGCCAGCAGCGTAGGGGCTAGCGGAAGCAATGAGCAGTTCTTC. Encoded protein: CASSVGASGSNEQFF.

The chain carries TRBV11-3 and TRBJ2-2; no clear D. The CDR3 sequence is 13 residues long. The germline V and J ends were trimmed by 5 bases and 7 bases, with 11 bases remaining between them. Germline assignment: CDR1 SGHNT and CDR2 YENEEA. CDR3 DNA: TGTGCCAGCAGCCAAGCAGTGGTCGGGGAGCTGTTTTTT. This translates into CASSQAVVGELFF.